The 17 T cell receptor beta chains listed next were all sequenced from one sample in a study of cytomegalovirus exposure and HLA in healthy donors. The PCR used 60 Vbeta and 13 Jbeta primers. Repertoires were generated with immunoSEQ multiplex PCR, while TCRdb's copy carries only in-frame clones and drops some. The sample shows 150,000 to 200,000 clones, just over 70% of them seen only once. The sample was PBMCs. The receptors here all came from a man between 18 and 35 years old in good health and CMV-seropositive.

The CDR3 here is CASSLSGGSYNEQFF. CDR3 DNA: TGTGCCAGCAGCCTCTCGGGGGGGTCCTACAATGAGCAGTTCTTC. This chain uses TRBV11-3 with TRBJ2-1; 8 bases fit TRBD2. V lost 5 bases and J lost 1; bases outside the gene matches: 4. Per the germline V gene, CDR1 is SGHNT and CDR2 is YENEEA. The CDR3 contains 15 residues.

The genes are TRBV5-8 and TRBJ2-7; D is unclear. CDR1 is SGHTS and CDR2 is YDEGEE in the germline V gene. Trimming cost V 0 bases and J 6 bases, with 7 bases left between them. The CDR3 is made up of 12 amino acids. Written as DNA, the CDR3 is TGTGCCAGCAGCTTGGTCGGTAGCGAGCAGTACGTC. It specifies CASSLVGSEQYV.

The gene calls are TRBV7-2 and TRBJ1-4; weak D call: TRBD1 (5 bases). Trimming took off 5 bases at V and 12 bases at J, with 19 bases between the two ends. CDR1 and CDR2 from the germline V gene are SGHTA and FQGNSA. The CDR3 consists of 14 residues. The CDR3 nucleotides are TGTGCCAGCAGCCAGGTTTGGGGCGGGGCGGAACTGTTTTTT. Translation gives CASSQVWGGAELFF.

This clone was observed a few times. The chain has TRBV10-3 and TRBJ1-5; 12 positions agree with TRBD1. This CDR3 region has 15 residues. In germline, CDR1 is ENHRY, CDR2 SYGVKD. The V gene end was trimmed by 3 bases and the J gene end by 5 bases; junction bases not matched to a gene: 2. The chain's CDR3 is CAISDGTGGYQPQHF. CDR3 sequence (DNA): TGTGCCATCAGTGATGGGACAGGGGGCTATCAGCCCCAGCATTTT.

The chain has TRBV7-9 and TRBJ2-5, with 11 bases lining up with TRBD2. The germline V gene encodes CDR1 SEHNR and CDR2 FQNEAQ (reference sequence). With V trimmed by 5 bases and J by 2 bases, 13 bases remained unmatched. CDR3 length: 18 amino acids. The CDR3 region is CASSVDGGTSGEQETQYF. The CDR3 region has the DNA TGTGCCAGCAGCGTAGACGGTGGGACTAGCGGAGAGCAAGAGACCCAGTACTTC.

The rearrangement links TRBV20-1 to TRBJ1-1; D remains ambiguous. Germline V gene lookup returns CDR1 DFQATT and CDR2 SNEGSKA (reference sequence). The CDR3 is 11 residues long. The V end was cut by 6 bases, the J end by 10 bases, with 15 bases between. The CDR3 region has the DNA TGCAGTGCCCCGTCGGGTACAAGAGCTTTCTTT. It translates to CSAPSGTRAFF.

This rearrangement joins TRBV5-1 to TRBJ2-3; 8 bases are a match to TRBD1. Losses at the gene ends were 4 bases for V and 0 bases for J; bases not matched to a gene: 7. The germline gives CDR1 SGHRS, CDR2 YFSETQ. The CDR3 length is 16 residues. CDR3 coding DNA: TGCGCCAGCAGCCCCTGGACAGGGCCTAGCACAGATACGCAGTATTTT. It codes for CASSPWTGPSTDTQYF.

DNA for the CDR3: TGTGCCAGCAGTTTCAGCATGGGGGCCAATGAGCAGTTCTTC. Translating it yields CASSFSMGANEQFF. The J gene is TRBJ2-1, the V gene TRBV27; D is possibly TRBD1 (6 bases). The CDR3 length is 14 residues. V lost 3 bases, J lost 6 bases, and 12 bases lay in between. The V gene's germline CDR1 is MNHEY and CDR2 SMNVEV (reference sequence).

The chain employs TRBV5-5 and TRBJ1-2, with a weak D call TRBD1 (5 bases). Germline V lookup: CDR1 SGHKS, CDR2 YYEKEE (reference sequence). The CDR3 sequence is 15 residues long. V lost 4 bases to trimming and J lost 4 bases, with 17 bases between them. The CDR3 sequence: CASSLKPGHPYGYTF. CDR3 DNA: TGTGCCAGCAGCCTCAAGCCCGGACATCCCTATGGCTACACCTTC.

The chain employs TRBV7-2 and TRBJ1-1; no clear D gene. The CDR3 is made up of 14 amino acids. CDR1 is SGHTA and CDR2 is FQGNSA in the germline V gene. Trimming pared 0 bases from V and 8 bases from J, leaving 13 bases between. The CDR3 reads CASSLARGLPEAFF. The CDR3 DNA reads TGTGCCAGCAGCTTAGCGCGTGGGCTCCCCGAAGCTTTCTTT.

This clone was detected only a few times. This chain uses TRBV5-1 with TRBJ1-1; TRBD1 matches at 8 bases. Germline CDR1 reads SGHRS; CDR2 reads YFSETQ. CDR3 size: 16 residues. Unmatched junction bases numbered 7, after V lost 3 bases and J lost 0 bases. The CDR3 bases are TGCGCCAGCAGCTCGGTCAGGGGGCGAATGAACACTGAAGCTTTCTTT. Protein: CASSSVRGRMNTEAFF.

The chain links TRBV2 to TRBJ2-4, with 7 bases identical to TRBD1. Trimming cost V 5 bases and J 3 bases; bases outside gene matches: 13. Germline CDR1 SNHLY, CDR2 FYNNEI. The CDR3 is 17 amino acids. The CDR3 is CASSRQGLEVGKNIQYF. DNA of the CDR3: TGTGCCAGCAGTAGACAGGGTTTGGAGGTCGGCAAAAACATTCAGTACTTC.

J is TRBJ1-5 and V is TRBV6-1, with 9 nucleotides matching TRBD1. The V segment lost 6 bases and the J segment 7 bases; nucleotides outside the gene matches: 7. The CDR3 length is 14 residues. Germline-derived CDR1 and CDR2 are MNHNS and SASEGT. In DNA form, the CDR3 reads TGTGCCAGCAGCGCGGGACAGGGAAACCAGCCCCAGCATTTT. This codes for CASSAGQGNQPQHF.

This sequence joins TRBV6-5 and TRBJ1-4; D uncertain. Germline V gene lookup returns CDR1 MNHEY and CDR2 SVGAGI. This CDR3 is 14 amino acids long. V dropped 6 bases and J dropped 0 bases, with 8 bases sitting between them. CDR3 bases: TGTGCCAGCAGCTTTAGTGCAACTAATGAAAAACTGTTTTTT. Encoded protein: CASSFSATNEKLFF.

A remark on this clone: This sample includes further DNA sequences coding for the same CDR3. V usage is TRBV9 and J usage is TRBJ2-5; TRBD2 is a possible D gene (6 bases). Trimming removed 0 bases from V and 2 bases from J, with 8 bases in between. Germline CDR1 is SGDLS and CDR2 is YYNGEE. The CDR3 consists of 14 residues. The CDR3 loop is CASSVGTTQETQYF. The DNA of the CDR3 is TGTGCCAGCAGCGTAGGGACTACACAAGAGACCCAGTACTTC.

This chain joins TRBV7-9 and TRBJ1-3; 9 positions match TRBD1. The germline V gene encodes CDR1 SEHNR and CDR2 FQNEAQ (reference sequence). Unmatched junction bases numbered 5, after V lost 0 bases and J lost 8 bases. This CDR3 is 15 amino acids long. The CDR3 sequence is CASSLAGGQGYTIYF. DNA for the CDR3: TGTGCCAGCAGCTTAGCTGGGGGACAGGGATACACCATATATTTT.

Note on this clone: The sample has other DNA sequences that encode this CDR3 too. The V call is TRBV13, the J call TRBJ2-3; 9 nucleotides agree with TRBD1. CDR1 is PRHDT, CDR2 FYEKMQ, per germline (reference sequence). V lost 9 bases, J lost 0 bases, and 10 bases stayed unmatched. This CDR3 has 16 residues. The CDR3 nucleotides are TGTGCCAGTACCCGGACAGGGGAGCTAAGCACAGATACGCAGTATTTT. It translates to CASTRTGELSTDTQYF.